A single sample gave rise to the 11 T cell receptor beta chains below, sequenced in a study of ipilimumab plus nivolumab after autologous stem cell transplantation. Some clones are missing from TCRdb's copy, which holds only in-frame ones; the method was immunoSEQ multiplex PCR. This sample yields 2,500 to 3,500 clones, of which less than 90% are seen a single time; roughly an eighth belongs to the top ten. The starting material was PBMCs, obtained in a trial of ipilimumab plus nivolumab as post-transplant consolidation. These TCRs come from a male donor with multiple myeloma.

This chain uses TRBV5-4 with TRBJ2-5; 10 positions match TRBD2. The V segment lost 0 bases and the J segment 3 bases; nucleotides outside the gene matches: 8. Per germline, CDR1 SGHNT and CDR2 YYREEE (reference sequence). This CDR3 comprises 17 residues. The CDR3: CASSLGVRLAGEETQYF. The CDR3 DNA sequence: TGTGCCAGCAGCTTGGGCGTAAGGCTAGCGGGAGAAGAGACCCAGTACTTC.

The chain combines TRBV4-2 with TRBJ2-7, with TRBD1 identical over 8 bases. Germline V gives CDR1 LGHNA, CDR2 YNFKEQ. The CDR3 covers 16 residues. J lost 3 bases, V lost 1 base, and 8 bases had no gene match. The CDR3 sequence is CASSQVEAGGGYEQYF. In DNA form, the CDR3 reads TGTGCCAGCAGCCAAGTAGAGGCAGGGGGCGGCTACGAGCAGTACTTC.

The rearrangement uses TRBV20-1 and TRBJ2-3, with D perhaps TRBD2 (5 bases). This CDR3 comprises 11 residues. CDR1 and CDR2 (germline): DFQATT, SNEGSKA (reference sequence). V lost 2 bases and J lost 5, with 5 bases in between. CDR3 amino acids: CSARREDTQYF. CDR3 nucleotides: TGCAGTGCTAGACGGGAAGATACGCAGTATTTT.

The chain has TRBV30 and TRBJ1-1; D remains ambiguous. V gave up 4 bases and J gave up 4 bases, with 10 bases separating them. Germline-derived CDR1 and CDR2 are GTSNPN and SVGIG (reference sequence). CDR3 length equals 12 residues. As DNA, the CDR3 is TGTGCCTGGATTAAGGTGGCCACTGAAGCTTTCTTT. It specifies CAWIKVATEAFF. Based on the CDR3 plus reference TRBV30 and TRBJ1-1, the full variable domain is SQTIHQWPATLVQPVGSPLSLECTVEGTSNPNLYWYRQAAGRGLQLLFYSVGIGQISSEVPQNLSASRPQDRQFILSSKKLLLSDSGFYLCAWIKVATEAFFGQGTRLTVV.

The rearrangement links TRBV28 to TRBJ1-5, with D unclear. The CDR3 spans 14 residues. CDR1 and CDR2 from the germline V gene are MDHEN and SYDVKM. Trimming stripped 10 bases from V and 6 bases from J, with 19 bases between. The CDR3 DNA follows: TGTGCCACCGGACCAGTGGGCAGGCTTCAGCCCCAGCATTTT. This codes for CATGPVGRLQPQHF.

This sequence joins TRBV12-5 and TRBJ1-4; D gene uncertain. Trimming took off 5 bases at V and 5 bases at J, with 24 bases between the two ends. The CDR3 length is 18 residues. Germline loops: CDR1 LGHNT, CDR2 FRNRAP. The CDR3 sequence: CASGEINCLLVDNEKLFF. CDR3 nucleotides: TGTGCTAGTGGTGAGATCAACTGTCTCCTAGTCGACAATGAAAAACTGTTTTTT. Using reference TRBV12-5 and TRBJ1-4 for the parts outside the CDR3, the full variable domain is DARVTQTPRHKVTEMGQEVTMRCQPILGHNTVFWYRQTMMQGLELLAYFRNRAPLDDSGMPKDRFSAEMPDATLATLKIQPSEPRDSAVYFCASGEINCLLVDNEKLFFGSGTQLSVL.

In its sample, this clone was seen once. V is TRBV9 and J is TRBJ1-2; D is ambiguous. V was clipped by 4 bases and J by 2 bases, with 15 bases between them. CDR1 and CDR2 from the germline V gene are SGDLS and YYNGEE. The CDR3 is 15 residues long. The DNA of the CDR3 is TGTGCCAGCAGCACGCGCCCCGGGGAGAACTATGGCTACACCTTC. Translated: CASSTRPGENYGYTF.

This clone has only a few counts. This chain uses TRBV4-1 with TRBJ1-6; D possibly corresponds to TRBD1 (5 bases). The V gene's germline CDR1 is MGHRA and CDR2 YSYEKL. The CDR3 has 15 residues. With 0 bases removed from V and 14 bases from J, the gap between germline ends came to 17 bases. The CDR3 sequence is CASSQDSRGGVSLHF. The DNA for the CDR3 is TGCGCCAGCAGCCAAGATTCAAGGGGAGGGGTATCCCTCCACTTT.

The J gene is TRBJ2-1, the V gene TRBV5-1; D might be TRBD2 (5 bases). Looked up from germline, CDR1 is SGHRS and CDR2 is YFSETQ. The CDR3 contains 15 residues. The V end lost 0 bases, the J end lost 6 bases, and 13 bases lay between the germline ends. CDR3: CASSLVEARLNEQFF. DNA of the CDR3: TGCGCCAGCAGCTTGGTGGAGGCCCGCCTCAATGAGCAGTTCTTC.

This clone turned up a few times. The CDR3 nucleotides are TGTGCCTGGAGTGTCAACAGGGGTGACTACACCTTC. Translation: CAWSVNRGDYTF. The chain combines TRBV30 with TRBJ1-2, with 7 bases aligning to TRBD1. V lost 0 bases to trimming and J lost 10 bases; unmatched junction nucleotides: 5. Germline CDR1 and CDR2: GTSNPN and SVGIG (reference sequence). This CDR3 contains 12 residues.

The chain recombines TRBV30 with TRBJ1-1; TRBD1 matches at 8 bases. Germline assignment: CDR1 GTSNPN and CDR2 SVGIG (reference sequence). V trimming: 4 bases; J trimming: 9 bases; junction bases outside the gene matches: 19. The length of the CDR3 is 16 residues. This CDR3 is CAWMRGGATGVNQAFF. CDR3 DNA: TGTGCCTGGATGAGGGGCGGGGCGACAGGGGTAAATCAAGCTTTCTTT. Filled out from reference TRBV30 and TRBJ1-1, the complete variable domain reads SQTIHQWPATLVQPVGSPLSLECTVEGTSNPNLYWYRQAAGRGLQLLFYSVGIGQISSEVPQNLSASRPQDRQFILSSKKLLLSDSGFYLCAWMRGGATGVNQAFFGQGTRLTVV.